The sequence of this TCR beta chain was determined in a study of blood T cell repertoires in COVID-19. Study context: The United States, Italy and Spain supplied acute and convalescent COVID-19 samples. The analysed material was cDNA or gDNA that came from T cells, B-cell-depleted T cells, or PBMCs.

The CDR3 is made up of 14 amino acids. Germline V gene sequence: CDR1 KGHSH, CDR2 LQKENI. Trimming took 5 bases from V and 0 from J, leaving 10 bases between them. Original processing notes: Reference gene primer amplification in the assay estimated nucleated cell counts. Profiling relied on immunoSEQ multiplex PCR, and the TCRdb table lists in-frame clones only, not all of them. V, J and clone size derive from that table, while D and trimming were established from the DNA sequence. Counted here are a few hundred thousand clones, about 80% occurring once; the ten biggest clones make up approximately 1.8%. This clone was detected a few times.

The source material was peripheral blood. The clonotype originates from a man aged 25-40 years who had recovered from COVID-19. The chain has TRBV18 and TRBJ1-1, with D unresolved. The CDR3 protein is CASSVAGMNTEAFF. CDR3 coding DNA: TGTGCCAGCTCAGTGGCAGGCATGAACACTGAAGCTTTCTTT.